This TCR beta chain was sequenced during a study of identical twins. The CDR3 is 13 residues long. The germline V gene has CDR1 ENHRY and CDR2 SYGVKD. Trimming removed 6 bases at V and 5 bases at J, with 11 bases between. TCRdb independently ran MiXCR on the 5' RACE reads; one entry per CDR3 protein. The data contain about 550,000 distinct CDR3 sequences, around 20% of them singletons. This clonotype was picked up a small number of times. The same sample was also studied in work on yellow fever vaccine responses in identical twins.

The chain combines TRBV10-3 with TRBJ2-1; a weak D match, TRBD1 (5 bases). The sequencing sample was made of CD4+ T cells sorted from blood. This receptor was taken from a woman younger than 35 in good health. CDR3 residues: CAIRRTPDNEQFF. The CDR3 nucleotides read TGTGCCATCAGGAGGACACCAGACAATGAGCAGTTCTTC.